This passage covers 29 T cell receptor beta chains from one sample sequenced in a study of cytomegalovirus exposure and HLA in healthy donors. The PCR contained 60 Vbeta and 13 Jbeta primers. Data came from immunoSEQ multiplex PCR; TCRdb stores just in-frame clones and leaves some out. Its table records 95,000 to 150,000 clones. The sample taken for sequencing was PBMCs. Receptors originate from a man between 18 and 29 years old in good health and CMV-seronegative.

The chain recombines TRBV9 with TRBJ2-1; tentatively, D is TRBD2 (6 bases). Per the germline V gene, CDR1 is SGDLS and CDR2 is YYNGEE. The CDR3 extends over 17 amino acids. Trimming stripped 0 bases from V and 6 bases from J, with 19 bases between. CDR3 coding DNA: TGTGCCAGCAGCGTAGAAGGCCGGGGCGGGAAACCCAATGAGCAGTTCTTC. This gives the protein CASSVEGRGGKPNEQFF.

Written as DNA, the CDR3 is TGTGCCAGCAGCTTCCCGAGGCAGTCCATTGAAGAGCAGTTCTTC. Its translation: CASSFPRQSIEEQFF. The gene calls are TRBV5-6 and TRBJ2-1; D ambiguous. Germline CDR1 is SGHDT and CDR2 is YYEEEE. With 2 bases removed from V and 10 bases from J, the gap between germline ends came to 19 bases. This CDR3 spans 15 amino acids.

The chain couples TRBV27 to TRBJ2-7, with 11 bases fitting TRBD1. CDR3 length: 16 residues. Germline V CDR1 and CDR2: MNHEY, SMNVEV (reference sequence). V lost 5 bases to trimming and J lost 7 bases; unmatched junction nucleotides: 13. The CDR3 reads CASSHLRTGGAGEQYF. In nucleotides, the CDR3 is TGTGCCAGCAGTCACCTAAGGACAGGGGGCGCGGGGGAGCAGTACTTC.

The chain links TRBV19 to TRBJ1-1, with 9 bases lining up with TRBD1. Germline V gene sequence: CDR1 LNHDA, CDR2 SQIVND (reference sequence). This CDR3 is 16 amino acids long. Losses at the gene ends were 6 bases for V and 1 base for J; bases not matched to a gene: 9. CDR3 region: CASRGGTGIRNTEAFF. The DNA of the CDR3 is TGTGCCAGTAGGGGCGGGACAGGGATCAGGAACACTGAAGCTTTCTTT.

The chain carries TRBV4-2 and TRBJ1-2; 7 bases line up with TRBD1. Trimming took 0 bases from V and 1 from J; bases not matched to a gene: 8. The germline V gene has CDR1 LGHNA and CDR2 YNFKEQ. The CDR3 consists of 17 residues. The CDR3 coding sequence is TGTGCCAGCAGCCAAGATATCGAGGGGGCGCATAACTATGGCTACACCTTC. This encodes CASSQDIEGAHNYGYTF.

This sequence joins TRBV6-1 and TRBJ1-6; D is unclear. Germline CDR1 and CDR2: MNHNS and SASEGT. V gave up 1 base and J gave up 9 bases, with 22 bases separating them. The CDR3 length is 18 residues. The CDR3 bases are TGTGCCAGCAGTGAAGTCGAATCCGGACTACCATATCTTTCACCCCTCCACTTT. Translation gives CASSEVESGLPYLSPLHF.

The genes are TRBV7-3 and TRBJ1-1, with a possible D match to TRBD1 (5 bases). Germline CDR1 reads SGHTA; CDR2 reads FQGTGA. The germline V and J ends were trimmed by 4 bases and 1 base, with 10 bases remaining between them. The CDR3 is 14 amino acids. The chain's CDR3 is CASSSYDRNTEAFF. The CDR3 region has the DNA TGTGCCAGCAGCTCCTACGACAGGAACACTGAAGCTTTCTTT.

The chain joins TRBV29-1 to TRBJ2-7; no clear D. CDR3 length equals 12 residues. Germline V gives CDR1 SQVTM, CDR2 ANQGSEA. Trimming stripped 0 bases from V and 11 bases from J, with 14 bases between. CDR3 nucleotide sequence: TGCAGCGTTGAAGATTCGTTTGAGAAAGAGTACTTC. Its translation: CSVEDSFEKEYF.

This sequence joins TRBV4-1 and TRBJ1-2; no clear D gene. V dropped 1 base and J dropped 3 bases, with 9 bases sitting between them. The germline gives CDR1 MGHRA, CDR2 YSYEKL. CDR3 length equals 14 residues. The CDR3 loop is CASSQGKSYYGYTF. DNA of the CDR3: TGCGCCAGCAGCCAAGGAAAAAGCTACTATGGCTACACCTTC.

V gene TRBV7-2 combines with J gene TRBJ1-1; perhaps TRBD1 as D (5 bases). The CDR3 consists of 15 residues. CDR1 SGHTA and CDR2 FQGNSA come from the germline V gene. V was clipped by 6 bases and J by 2 bases, with 16 bases between them. CDR3 nucleotides: TGTGCCAGCAGACGGCAGGGCCTGGTAAACACTGAAGCTTTCTTT. Its protein product is CASRRQGLVNTEAFF. Combining the CDR3 with reference TRBV7-2 and TRBJ1-1 gives the whole variable domain GAGVSQSPSNKVTEKGKDVELRCDPISGHTALYWYRQSLGQGLEFLIYFQGNSAPDKSGLPSDRFSAERTGGSVSTLTIQRTQQEDSAVYLCASRRQGLVNTEAFFGQGTRLTVV.

The CDR3 region has the DNA TGTGCCAGCACCCCTGAGGCTAGCGGGAGGGCCCTCAGGTACTTC. Translation: CASTPEASGRALRYF. The chain joins TRBV2 to TRBJ2-5, with TRBD2 matching over 12 bases. The CDR3 is 15 amino acids. Germline CDR1 is SNHLY and CDR2 is FYNNEI. The V and J ends lost 7 bases and 13 bases, in that order; junction bases with no gene match: 16. Drawing the rest from reference TRBV2 and TRBJ2-5, the complete variable domain is EPEVTQTPSHQVTQMGQEVILRCVPISNHLYFYWYRQILGQKVEFLVSFYNNEISEKSEIFDDQFSVERPDGSNFTLKIRSTKLEDSAMYFCASTPEASGRALRYFGPGTRLLVL.

The V call is TRBV7-9, the J call TRBJ1-1, with a tentative D call TRBD1 (5 bases). Germline V lookup: CDR1 SEHNR, CDR2 FQNEAQ (reference sequence). This CDR3 region has 19 residues. V lost 3 bases to trimming and J lost 2 bases, with 25 bases between them. The CDR3 region is CASSFRRGFSTQGNTEAFF. DNA for the CDR3: TGTGCCAGCAGCTTTCGAAGGGGTTTCTCGACTCAAGGAAACACTGAAGCTTTCTTT.

The chain carries TRBV4-2 and TRBJ2-4; D might be TRBD2 (5 bases). CDR1 LGHNA and CDR2 YNFKEQ come from the germline V gene. V lost 0 bases, J lost 9 bases, and 6 bases lay in between. The CDR3 length is 12 residues. The CDR3 DNA is TGTGCCAGCAGCCAAGAGGGGAGCATTCAGTACTTC. Translating it yields CASSQEGSIQYF.

This rearrangement joins TRBV7-9 to TRBJ1-1; 8 nucleotides line up with TRBD1. The CDR3 totals 16 residues. With 5 bases clipped from V and 1 base from J, the junction kept 9 bases outside the gene matches. CDR1 is SEHNR, CDR2 FQNEAQ, per germline (reference sequence). The CDR3 DNA sequence: TGTGCCAGCAGCACCCTGGACAGGGTCGCGAACACTGAAGCTTTCTTT. Translation: CASSTLDRVANTEAFF.

The chain links TRBV29-1 to TRBJ2-5; weak D call: TRBD1 (6 bases). The germline V gene encodes CDR1 SQVTM and CDR2 ANQGSEA. Trimming shortened V by 5 bases and J by 2 bases, and 18 bases separated the two germline ends. The length of the CDR3 is 15 residues. CDR3 protein: CSVTTGRWVQETQYF. The CDR3 DNA reads TGCAGCGTTACAACAGGGCGGTGGGTTCAAGAGACCCAGTACTTC.

The chain combines TRBV30 with TRBJ2-5; D possibly corresponds to TRBD1 (6 bases). The DNA matches TRBJ2-7 better at its end, which makes the J call doubtful. The CDR3 is 14 residues long. Germline loops: CDR1 GTSNPN, CDR2 SVGIG (reference sequence). CDR3 DNA sequence: TGTGCCTGGAGTCGGCAGGGGACCAACCGCGAGCAGTACTTC. Translation gives CAWSRQGTNREQYF.

The rearrangement uses TRBV28 and TRBJ2-7, with D unresolved. Deletions cut 6 bases from V and 2 bases from J, with 8 bases between. In germline, CDR1 is MDHEN, CDR2 SYDVKM. The CDR3 consists of 12 residues. CDR3 nucleotide sequence: TGTGCCAGCAGCCTAAAAGCCTACGAGCAGTACTTC. This encodes CASSLKAYEQYF. The full variable domain, in which reference TRBV28 and TRBJ2-7 provide the parts outside the CDR3, is DVKVTQSSRYLVKRTGEKVFLECVQDMDHENMFWYRQDPGLGLRLIYFSYDVKMKEKGDIPEGYSVSREKKERFSLILESASTNQTSMYLCASSLKAYEQYFGPGTRLTVT.

The rearrangement uses TRBV29-1 and TRBJ1-2; D gene ambiguous. The germline V and J ends were trimmed by 6 bases and 4 bases, with 15 bases remaining between them. This CDR3 has 13 amino acids. The V gene's germline CDR1 is SQVTM and CDR2 ANQGSEA. The CDR3 coding sequence is TGCAGCGTCATCCTGCTTGGCGGCTATGGCTACACCTTC. Translating it yields CSVILLGGYGYTF.

V and J are TRBV11-3 and TRBJ2-5; D perhaps matches TRBD2 (6 bases). This CDR3 contains 13 residues. The germline V gene has CDR1 SGHNT and CDR2 YENEEA. V lost 1 base and J lost 5, with 8 bases in between. This chain's CDR3 is CASSLGGTETQYF. As DNA, the CDR3 is TGTGCCAGCAGCTTAGGAGGGACTGAGACCCAGTACTTC.

This sequence joins TRBV5-1 and TRBJ1-4, with no clear D. V was cut by 0 bases and J by 7 bases, with 10 bases left in between. Germline lookup yields CDR1 SGHRS and CDR2 YFSETQ. CDR3 length: 14 amino acids. The CDR3 bases are TGCGCCAGCAGCTTGGAAGGTCGGGGTGAAAAACTGTTTTTT. Translated: CASSLEGRGEKLFF.

The chain employs TRBV5-1 and TRBJ2-2; D may be TRBD1 (6 bases). Germline CDR1 reads SGHRS; CDR2 reads YFSETQ. The CDR3 sequence is 15 residues long. V lost 0 bases and J lost 3, with 9 bases in between. The CDR3 DNA is TGCGCCAGCAGCTTGGAAAGGACAGACACCGGGGAGCTGTTTTTT. This sequence encodes CASSLERTDTGELFF.

The chain links TRBV27 to TRBJ2-5, with a weak D call TRBD2 (6 bases). Germline CDR1 reads MNHEY; CDR2 reads SMNVEV (reference sequence). This CDR3 contains 15 residues. Trimming removed 6 bases at V and 1 base at J, with 15 bases between. This CDR3 reads CASRPVEGSQETQYF. The CDR3, as DNA: TGTGCCAGCAGACCGGTGGAGGGTAGCCAAGAGACCCAGTACTTC.

The rearrangement uses TRBV29-1 and TRBJ2-1; D is possibly TRBD1 (5 bases). Trimming removed 3 bases at V and 5 bases at J, with 11 bases between. Germline V gene sequence: CDR1 SQVTM, CDR2 ANQGSEA. This CDR3 spans 13 amino acids. The CDR3: CSVDRTSHNEQFF. The CDR3 DNA sequence: TGCAGCGTTGACAGGACATCGCACAATGAGCAGTTCTTC.

The chain recombines TRBV5-1 with TRBJ2-7; D is uncertain. The CDR3 extends over 12 amino acids. From germline, CDR1 is SGHRS and CDR2 YFSETQ. V lost 4 bases to trimming and J lost 5 bases, with 10 bases between them. The CDR3 is CASSVAINEQYF. Written as DNA, the CDR3 is TGCGCCAGCAGCGTGGCCATCAACGAGCAGTACTTC. Filled out from reference TRBV5-1 and TRBJ2-7, the complete variable domain reads KAGVTQTPRYLIKTRGQQVTLSCSPISGHRSVSWYQQTPGQGLQFLFEYFSETQRNKGNFPGRFSGRQFSNSRSEMNVSTLELGDSALYLCASSVAINEQYFGPGTRLTVT.

About this clone itself: Other nucleotide sequences from this sample produce the same CDR3. V is TRBV5-1 and J is TRBJ2-3, with D uncertain. This CDR3 contains 11 residues. The germline CDR1 and CDR2 sequences are SGHRS and YFSETQ. Trimming took 3 bases from V and 4 from J, leaving 3 bases between them. The CDR3 reads CASSSADTQYF. The DNA for the CDR3 is TGCGCCAGCAGCTCTGCAGATACGCAGTATTTT.

CDR3 sequence (DNA): TGTGCCAGCAGCCTCGGCCTAGCGACCGAGCAGTACTTC. It translates to CASSLGLATEQYF. The rearrangement links TRBV5-4 to TRBJ2-7, with D possibly being TRBD2 (6 bases). Germline V gives CDR1 SGHNT, CDR2 YYREEE (reference sequence). V lost 4 bases and J 6 bases, leaving 14 bases between the germline ends. CDR3 size: 13 residues.

The V call is TRBV19, the J call TRBJ1-5; TRBD1 aligns across 9 bases. The CDR3 contains 16 residues. Germline assignment: CDR1 LNHDA and CDR2 SQIVND (reference sequence). V shed 4 bases, J shed 1 base, and the junction held 5 bases outside the gene matches. Written as DNA, the CDR3 is TGTGCCAGTAGTAATGACAGGGGGGTGAGCAATCAGCCCCAGCATTTT. It specifies CASSNDRGVSNQPQHF.

J is TRBJ1-2 and V is TRBV30; D is perhaps TRBD1 (5 bases). CDR3 length equals 15 residues. V was shortened by 3 bases and J by 2 bases, with 16 bases between the two germline ends. CDR1 is GTSNPN, CDR2 SVGIG, per germline (reference sequence). CDR3 nucleotides: TGTGCCTGGAGACTCGGGGGGGGAGTGAACTATGGCTACACCTTC. Its protein is CAWRLGGGVNYGYTF.

This chain uses TRBV6-1 with TRBJ1-1; D is uncertain. Germline CDR1 and CDR2: MNHNS and SASEGT. V was cut by 1 base and J by 2 bases, with 11 bases left in between. This CDR3 spans 15 amino acids. CDR3 bases: TGTGCCAGCAGTGAAGGGGTCCTACTAAACACTGAAGCTTTCTTT. It translates to CASSEGVLLNTEAFF.